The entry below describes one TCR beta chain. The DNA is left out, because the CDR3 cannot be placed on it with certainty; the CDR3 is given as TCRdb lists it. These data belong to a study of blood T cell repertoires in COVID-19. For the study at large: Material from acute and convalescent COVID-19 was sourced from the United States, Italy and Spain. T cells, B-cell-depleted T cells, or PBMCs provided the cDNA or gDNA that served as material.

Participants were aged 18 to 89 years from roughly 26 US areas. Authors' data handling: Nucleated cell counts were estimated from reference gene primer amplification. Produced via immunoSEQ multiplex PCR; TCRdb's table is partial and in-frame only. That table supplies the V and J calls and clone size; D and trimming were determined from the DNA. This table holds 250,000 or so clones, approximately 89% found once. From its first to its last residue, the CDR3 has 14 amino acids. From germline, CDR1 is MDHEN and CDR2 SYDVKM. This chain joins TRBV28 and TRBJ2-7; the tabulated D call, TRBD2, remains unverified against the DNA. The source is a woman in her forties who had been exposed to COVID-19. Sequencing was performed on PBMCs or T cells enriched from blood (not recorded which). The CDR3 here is CASSSSGLAYEQYV.